These 19 T cell receptor beta chains came from one sample sequenced in a study of blood T cell repertoires in COVID-19. Assay: immunoSEQ multiplex PCR; the TCRdb copy retains only in-frame clones and omits some. The sample holds more than 250,000 clones; approximately 91% are singletons and the top ten take over 0.55%. Sequenced sample: peripheral blood. The receptor set was obtained from a human donor in a cohort sampled during active COVID-19.

This clone has only a few counts. The V and J genes are TRBV15 and TRBJ1-2, with D possibly matching TRBD1 (6 bases). From germline, CDR1 is LNHNV and CDR2 YYDKDF (reference sequence). CDR3 length: 11 amino acids. V was pared by 5 bases and J by 8 bases, with 9 bases between. The CDR3 spells CATSLQGGYTF. CDR3 sequence (DNA): TGTGCCACCAGCTTGCAGGGGGGCTACACCTTC.

This clone occurred once. V gene TRBV29-1 combines with J gene TRBJ2-5, with a weak D call TRBD1 (5 bases). Germline lookup yields CDR1 SQVTM and CDR2 ANQGSEA. The CDR3 length is 12 residues. The germline V and J ends were trimmed by 4 bases and 2 bases, with 8 bases remaining between them. CDR3 nucleotides: TGCAGCGTTGGTCAGGGACAAGAGACCCAGTACTTC. Residues: CSVGQGQETQYF.

This clone was picked up a small number of times. The gene calls are TRBV7-7 and TRBJ2-1; the match to TRBD1 covers 7 bases. The CDR3 sequence is 13 residues long. The J segment lost 6 bases and the V segment lost 5 bases, leaving 4 bases of the junction unmatched. CDR1 SSHAT and CDR2 FNYEAQ come from the germline V gene (reference sequence). This chain's CDR3 is CASSRDSSNEQFF. In nucleotides, the CDR3 is TGTGCCAGCAGCCGGGACAGTTCCAATGAGCAGTTCTTC.

The V call is TRBV10-2, the J call TRBJ2-7, with TRBD1 as a possible D gene (5 bases). There are 18 residues in the CDR3. Trimming removed 3 bases from V and 2 bases from J, with 23 bases in between. The germline V gene has CDR1 WSHSY and CDR2 SAAADI. CDR3 in amino acids: CASSDLTVQKLHTYEQYF. Written as DNA, the CDR3 is TGCGCCAGCAGTGACCTGACAGTACAAAAACTCCATACCTACGAGCAGTACTTC.

The genes are TRBV5-4 and TRBJ1-2, with 7 nucleotides matching TRBD1. The ends lost 4 bases at V and 2 bases at J; junction bases unmatched: 5. This CDR3 has 14 amino acids. CDR1 is SGHNT and CDR2 is YYREEE in the germline V gene (reference sequence). The CDR3, as DNA: TGTGCCAGCAGCCCCCAGACAGGGAACTATGGCTACACCTTC. Translated, it gives CASSPQTGNYGYTF.

This chain joins TRBV19 and TRBJ2-7; D possibly corresponds to TRBD1 (5 bases). In germline, CDR1 is LNHDA, CDR2 SQIVND (reference sequence). Between the trimmed V and J ends, which lost 6 bases and 7 bases, there was a span of 19 bases. This CDR3 has 14 amino acids. DNA of the CDR3: TGTGCCAGTAGCCCTCGACAGTCGGTCCGGGAGCAGTACTTC. Encoded protein: CASSPRQSVREQYF.

This chain connects TRBV10-3 to TRBJ2-1; D is perhaps TRBD2 (5 bases). CDR3 length: 13 residues. Deletions cut 0 bases from V and 9 bases from J, with 9 bases between. Germline V CDR1 and CDR2: ENHRY, SYGVKD. In DNA form, the CDR3 reads TGTGCCATCAGTGAGTCGGAGCGGACTGAGCAGTTCTTC. Translating it yields CAISESERTEQFF.

This CDR3 reads CASSSLAGGEQFF. CDR3 nucleotide sequence: TGTGCCAGCAGTTCATTAGCGGGAGGTGAGCAGTTCTTC. The V gene is TRBV11-3, the J gene TRBJ2-1; 10 bases map to TRBD2. The germline V gene encodes CDR1 SGHNT and CDR2 YENEEA. The CDR3 covers 13 residues. Unmatched junction bases numbered 5, after V lost 6 bases and J lost 9 bases.

The chain employs TRBV12-3 or TRBV12-4 and TRBJ1-1; D is undetermined. Trimming cost V 2 bases and J 2 bases, with 6 bases left between them. This CDR3 is built from 13 residues. CDR3 sequence reads: CASSLRSNTEAFF. The CDR3 bases are TGTGCCAGCAGTTTACGGAGTAACACTGAAGCTTTCTTT.

This rearrangement joins TRBV28 to TRBJ2-7, with 10 nucleotides matching TRBD2. The CDR3 covers 18 residues. Trimming took 5 bases from V and 4 from J; bases not matched to a gene: 17. Germline assignment: CDR1 MDHEN and CDR2 SYDVKM. In DNA form, the CDR3 reads TGTGCCAGCAGTCCCCCCAGGAGGCCTAGCGGGAGAGGATACGAGCAGTACTTC. Translation: CASSPPRRPSGRGYEQYF.

This sequence joins TRBV7-9 and TRBJ2-7; D unclear. Germline loops: CDR1 SEHNR, CDR2 FQNEAQ (reference sequence). Deletions cut 4 bases from V and 5 bases from J, with 9 bases between. CDR3 length equals 12 residues. The CDR3 here is CASSSNRNEQYF. In DNA form, the CDR3 reads TGTGCCAGCAGCTCAAACAGAAACGAGCAGTACTTC.

V is TRBV30 and J is TRBJ1-1, with D unclear. The CDR3 is 14 residues long. The V end lost 0 bases, the J end lost 2 bases, and 10 bases lay between the germline ends. CDR1 and CDR2 from the germline V gene are GTSNPN and SVGIG (reference sequence). The CDR3 loop reads CAWSVLAYNTEAFF. Written as DNA, the CDR3 is TGTGCCTGGAGTGTATTGGCTTATAACACTGAAGCTTTCTTT.

This clone has just one count. The chain uses TRBV6-2 or TRBV6-3 and TRBJ2-5, with 11 bases that match TRBD2. CDR1 is MNHEY, CDR2 SVGEGT, per germline. This CDR3 is built from 16 residues. Unmatched junction bases numbered 2, after V lost 1 base and J lost 1 base. The CDR3 reads CASSYLAGGFQETQYF. The CDR3 nucleotides read TGTGCCAGCAGTTACTTAGCGGGGGGGTTCCAAGAGACCCAGTACTTC.

The CDR3 DNA reads TGTGCCAGCAGCACGACTCTGGGGAACACTGAAGCTTTCTTT. Translating it yields CASSTTLGNTEAFF. The rearrangement joins TRBV7-2 to TRBJ1-1; unclear D gene. The length of the CDR3 is 14 residues. Per the germline V gene, CDR1 is SGHTA and CDR2 is FQGNSA. Trimming removed 5 bases at V and 1 base at J, with 11 bases between.

This chain uses TRBV5-8 with TRBJ2-1, with D perhaps TRBD2 (5 bases). This CDR3 is 14 amino acids long. Trimming removed 0 bases at V and 5 bases at J, with 9 bases between. Germline V gives CDR1 SGHTS, CDR2 YDEGEE. The CDR3 sequence is CASSLGLAHNEQFF. The CDR3 nucleotides are TGTGCCAGCAGCTTGGGTCTAGCCCACAATGAGCAGTTCTTC. Looking up the rest from reference TRBV5-8 and TRBJ2-1 gives the full variable domain: EAGVTQSPTHLIKTRGQQATLRCSPISGHTSVYWYQQALGLGLQFLLWYDEGEERNRGNFPPRFSGRQFPNYSSELNVNALELEDSALYLCASSLGLAHNEQFFGPGTRLTVL.

This clone came up a few times. This chain uses TRBV3-1 (or the pseudogene TRBV3-2) with TRBJ1-2; 7 bases are a match to TRBD1. J lost 5 bases, V lost 3 bases, and 6 bases had no gene match. This CDR3 spans 14 amino acids. Germline values: CDR1 LGHDT, CDR2 YNNKEL (reference sequence). CDR3 sequence (DNA): TGTGCCAGCAGCCAGGGAGACAGGGAGTATGGCTACACCTTC. It translates to CASSQGDREYGYTF.

V usage is TRBV7-3 and J usage is TRBJ2-2; D is possibly TRBD2 (6 bases). This CDR3 region has 16 residues. Germline loops: CDR1 SGHTA, CDR2 FQGTGA. The V and J ends lost 4 bases and 4 bases respectively, with 16 bases between them. CDR3 loop: CASSSWTTASTGELFF. In DNA form, the CDR3 reads TGTGCCAGCAGCTCCTGGACTACAGCTAGCACCGGGGAGCTGTTTTTT.

This chain joins TRBV19 and TRBJ1-2; 9 bases are shared with TRBD1. Germline assignment: CDR1 LNHDA and CDR2 SQIVND (reference sequence). J lost 8 bases, V lost 8 bases, and 9 bases had no gene match. The CDR3 has 13 residues. CDR3 bases: TGTGCCAGTTTCCCACAGGGGGCGTTGGGCTACACCTTC. It is translated as CASFPQGALGYTF.

The chain links TRBV28 to TRBJ2-7, with a tentative D call TRBD1 (6 bases). V was clipped by 5 bases and J by 3 bases, with 14 bases between them. This CDR3 comprises 14 residues. The germline V gene encodes CDR1 MDHEN and CDR2 SYDVKM. CDR3 residues: CASSVQGSSYEQYF. The CDR3 DNA reads as TGTGCCAGCAGTGTACAGGGAAGCAGCTACGAGCAGTACTTC.